This entry is about one T cell receptor (beta chain). Its antigen specificity is not known. Per-base qualities were not stored, and no clone one base away is much larger. From each donor, a single peripheral blood sample of approximately 0.11 L on average was drawn into heparinised tubes. A BD FACSAria II was used to sort naive, central memory, regulatory and stem cell-like memory CD4+ T cells with a panel that included CD45RO, CCR7, CD25, CD127, CD95 and CD27. A purity above 95% was achieved for all sorted populations. PBMCs were isolated immediately by Lymphoprep density gradient centrifugation and stained directly without culture. Samples were stained and sorted in pairs, with one healthy donor and one patient per experiment, so that batch effects were minimized. The High Capacity cDNA Reverse Transcription Kit was used to reverse transcribe all of the isolated RNA, meaning that expressed TCRB transcripts were what got sequenced. Naive, central memory and regulatory T cell samples underwent deep immunoSEQ sequencing, averaging roughly 3.3 million total reads per sample. Sorted cells were lysed in RLT buffer, and RNA was extracted using DNase-treated RNeasy Micro or Mini kits according to cell number. Each cell subset was processed separately to prevent cross-contamination, with patient and healthy donor samples processed together. TCRB sequences were amplified from cDNA with the immunoSEQ multiplex PCR, producing 87-bp fragments spanning the CDR3 region. Sequencing of the amplicons was done on the Illumina HiSeq platform. The study's processing was this. PCR bias was corrected computationally using synthetic template baselines, and reads within Hamming distance 2 were collapsed, with unmergeable singletons discarded. Reads were aligned against IMGT to assign V, D and J genes, CDR3 length and insertions or deletions at six rearrangement sites. Within each subset, clonotype counts were normalized to sorted cell number, after which true diversity and Gini coefficients were computed with the tcR R package. The overlap coefficient, calculated on TCRB nucleotide sequences, was used to quantify repertoire sharing. As a proxy for the pre-selection repertoire, out-of-frame TCRB sequences from naive cells were analyzed. TCRdb provides this immuneACCESS table in a form limited to in-frame rearrangements. Some clones are lacking; in checked studies, under half of them reflect an unresolved V gene, and why the rest are absent is not known. V and J calls and clone size are those listed in that table; D and trimming were worked out from the DNA. The sample table records hundreds of thousands of clones; around 12% of these occur just once. 0.0095% to 0.013% of the sample is in the top ten clones.

The record originates from a study of beta chain features in type 1 diabetes (dated by TCRdb to between 2017 and 2018). At the level of the whole study: No differences in mean age, gender distribution, total cell number or subset yield were found between patients and healthy donors. A total of roughly 100 million sorted cells were examined across all samples, and RNA yield correlated strongly with the number of cells per subset. In the study, recently diagnosed type 1 diabetes patients and matched healthy donors were compared on the TCRB repertoires of their sorted circulating CD4+ T cell subsets. Naive and central memory subsets were obtained from all 30 or so donors, but regulatory and stem cell-like memory subsets were isolated from only 8 patients and roughly 8 healthy donors.

V is pruned by 4 bases and J by 3 bases, leaving 14 bases of the junction without a gene match. CDR1 MGHRA and CDR2 YSYEKL were looked up in the germline V gene. There are 19 amino acids in the CDR3, from cysteine to phenylalanine inclusive. The DNA shown is the 57-base CDR3, in frame from base 1. Study-level results and caveats: The naive, central memory and regulatory TCRB repertoires appeared to resemble one another more closely among patients than among healthy donors. A moderate but significant shortening of TCRB CDR3 length was observed in type 1 diabetes patients in all four CD4+ subsets. Because small numbers of individuals were included in the HLA sub-analyses, any influence of HLA type on TCRB rearrangement was left unresolved. PCR may preferentially amplify shorter templates, but because patient and control samples were amplified and corrected together, any resulting skew would affect both groups equally. Because cDNA was sequenced instead of genomic DNA, highly expressing activated cells could be over-represented, though the groups showed no difference in activation or CD3 levels. At VDJ recombination sites, type 1 diabetes patients had fewer insertions and more deleted nucleotides, which implies abnormalities in thymic rearrangement.

This clonotype was sampled from a woman aged 18-30 years with type 1 diabetes. The sequence joins TRBV4-1 to TRBJ2-4, and 11 junction bases match TRBD1. Specimen: naive CD4+ T cells from blood. The intended sense of this specimen's cell subset or site label: true naive CD4+ T cells. The CDR3 protein is CASSPALGTGGNDKNIQYF. The nucleotides read TGCGCCAGCAGCCCCGCCCTCGGGACAGGGGGAAATGACAAAAACATTCAGTACTTC.